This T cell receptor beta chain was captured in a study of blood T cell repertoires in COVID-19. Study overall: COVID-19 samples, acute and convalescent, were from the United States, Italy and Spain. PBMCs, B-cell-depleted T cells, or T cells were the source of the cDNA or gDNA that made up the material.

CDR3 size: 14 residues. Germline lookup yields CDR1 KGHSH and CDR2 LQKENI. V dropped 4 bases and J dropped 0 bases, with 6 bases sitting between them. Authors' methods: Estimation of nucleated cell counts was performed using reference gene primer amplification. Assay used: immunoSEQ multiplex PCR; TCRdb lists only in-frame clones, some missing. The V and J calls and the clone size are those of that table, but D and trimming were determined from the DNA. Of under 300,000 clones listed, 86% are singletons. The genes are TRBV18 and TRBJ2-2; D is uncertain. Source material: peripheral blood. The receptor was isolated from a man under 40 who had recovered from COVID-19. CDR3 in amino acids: CASSQAANTGELFF. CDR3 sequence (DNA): TGTGCCAGCTCACAGGCGGCGAACACCGGGGAGCTGTTTTTT.